Listed below are T cell receptor beta chains from one sample, sequenced in a study of T cells in Graves' hyperthyroidism and ophthalmopathy. TCRdb used MiXCR to reprocess the multiplex PCR reads, holding one entry per CDR3 protein. The sample carries roughly 400,000 distinct CDR3 sequences, more than 15% recorded once. Sequencing input: blood. The receptors shown here come from a woman aged 18-29 years with Graves' hyperthyroidism that later progressed to Graves' ophthalmopathy. Both conserved end residues are part of each CDR3. The order of the fields is V gene, clone size, J gene, D gene, CDR3 protein, CDR3 DNA. D genes are given only for firm matches. Clone size is not always given. Where it is, it says once, few, many or a class for expanded clones.

TRBV5-1	.	TRBJ1-4	TRBD1	CASSFGDRAEKLFF	TGCGCCAGCAGCTTTGGGGACAGGGCTGAAAAACTGTTTTTT
TRBV20-1	few	TRBJ2-1	TRBD2	CSAMMASGINEQFF	TGCAGTGCCATGATGGCTAGCGGGATCAATGAGCAGTTCTTC
TRBV11-2	few	TRBJ2-7	.	CASSLDLRTTYEQYF	TGTGCCAGCAGCTTGGACTTACGGACAACCTACGAGCAGTACTTC
TRBV15	many	TRBJ1-2	.	CATSAKRDTSNYGYTF	TGTGCCACCAGCGCGAAAAGGGACACCAGTAACTATGGCTACACCTTC
TRBV6-2/TRBV6-3	many	TRBJ2-1	TRBD2	CASSSLAGEDEQFF	TGTGCCAGCAGCTCACTAGCGGGAGAGGATGAGCAGTTCTTC
TRBV28	many	TRBJ1-2	.	CASRQWGYTF	TGTGCCAGCAGGCAATGGGGCTACACCTTC
TRBV15	many	TRBJ2-3	TRBD1	CATSRDRDRVGDTQYF	TGTGCCACCAGCAGAGATAGGGACAGGGTGGGAGATACGCAGTATTTT
TRBV13	.	TRBJ2-7	TRBD2	CASSLVGTSGTYEQYF	TGTGCCAGCAGCTTAGTCGGGACTAGCGGTACTTACGAGCAGTACTTC
TRBV5-1	few	TRBJ2-7	.	CASSSPGGGAGISYEQYF	TGCGCCAGCAGCTCCCCCGGGGGCGGAGCGGGGATCTCCTACGAGCAGTACTTC
TRBV7-2	many	TRBJ2-5	TRBD2	CASSLLLAGSAGETQYF	TGTGCCAGCAGCTTACTGCTAGCGGGATCGGCGGGAGAGACCCAGTACTTC
TRBV20-1	once	TRBJ1-3	.	CSAQSGNTIYF	TGCAGTGCCCAGTCTGGAAACACCATATATTTT
TRBV20-1	once	TRBJ1-3	TRBD1	CSASGVHRQGARGNTIYF	TGCAGTGCTAGTGGGGTCCATCGACAGGGGGCGCGGGGAAACACCATATATTTT
TRBV29-1	.	TRBJ2-7	TRBD1	CSVAGGAPTYEQYF	TGCAGCGTTGCAGGGGGCGCGCCTACTTACGAGCAGTACTTC
TRBV28	many	TRBJ2-3	.	CAISGLTTDTQYF	TGTGCCATCTCGGGACTTACCACAGATACGCAGTATTTT
TRBV28	many	TRBJ2-7	.	CASSSFNHEQYF	TGTGCCAGCAGTTCTTTTAATCACGAGCAGTACTTC
TRBV19	few	TRBJ1-1	.	CASSIPGRVTEAFF	TGTGCCAGTAGTATCCCTGGTAGGGTCACTGAAGCTTTCTTT
TRBV5-8	many	TRBJ1-1	.	CASSLGVTGRADTEAFF	TGTGCCAGCAGCTTGGGGGTAACAGGGAGGGCGGACACTGAAGCTTTCTTT
TRBV6-1	.	TRBJ2-7	TRBD2	CASSERGMAGGIYEQYF	TGTGCCAGCAGTGAAAGGGGAATGGCGGGAGGGATCTACGAGCAGTACTTC
TRBV6-7	.	TRBJ2-7	TRBD2	CASSYPGLATSSYEQYF	TGTGCCAGCAGTTACCCTGGACTAGCGACTAGCTCCTACGAGCAGTACTTC
TRBV7-9	.	TRBJ2-7	.	CASSSAIPYEQYF	TGTGCCAGCAGCTCAGCCATCCCTTACGAGCAGTACTTC
TRBV5-8	many	TRBJ2-7	.	CASSLDRAGDYEQYF	TGTGCCAGCAGCTTGGACAGGGCGGGGGACTACGAGCAGTACTTC
TRBV29-1	many	TRBJ2-7	TRBD2	CSVGTSKIYEQYF	TGCAGCGTTGGGACTAGTAAAATTTACGAGCAGTACTTC
TRBV29-1	.	TRBJ2-7	.	CSVRTGLGEQYF	TGCAGCGTACGGACGGGCCTGGGCGAGCAGTACTTC
TRBV2	many	TRBJ2-1	TRBD2	CASRGTTGGANEQFF	TGTGCCAGCAGGGGGACTACCGGGGGAGCCAATGAGCAGTTCTTC
TRBV4-3	many	TRBJ2-3	TRBD1	CASSPDPTGSSTDTQYF	TGCGCCAGCAGCCCAGACCCGACAGGGAGTAGCACAGATACGCAGTATTTT
TRBV28	many	TRBJ2-7	TRBD1	CASSLWGRGQGAEEQYF	TGTGCCAGCAGTTTATGGGGAAGAGGACAGGGGGCGGAGGAGCAGTACTTC
TRBV2	many	TRBJ1-5	TRBD1	CASGQGYQSNQPQHF	TGTGCCAGCGGACAGGGGTACCAAAGCAATCAGCCCCAGCATTTT
TRBV4-2	.	TRBJ2-3	.	CASSQELGSSTDTQYF	TGCGCCAGCAGCCAAGAGCTGGGGTCTAGCACAGATACGCAGTATTTT
TRBV27	.	TRBJ2-7	TRBD2	CATLSGGYEQYF	TGTGCCACCCTTAGCGGGGGATACGAGCAGTACTTC
TRBV7-9	many	TRBJ2-7	.	CASSLFAGTLADYEQYF	TGTGCCAGCAGCTTATTTGCGGGGACCCTAGCAGACTACGAGCAGTACTTC
TRBV19	many	TRBJ2-5	.	CASSTAQNQETQYF	TGTGCCAGTAGTACGGCACAAAACCAAGAGACCCAGTACTTC
TRBV19	.	TRBJ1-5	TRBD1	CASSVQTGSGNQPQHF	TGTGCCAGTAGTGTCCAGACAGGGTCGGGCAATCAGCCCCAGCATTTT
TRBV5-1	.	TRBJ1-6	TRBD1	CASSAGTANSPLHF	TGCGCCAGCAGCGCCGGGACAGCTAATTCACCCCTCCACTTT
TRBV2	.	TRBJ2-3	TRBD2	CAIGLAWDTQYF	TGTGCCATAGGACTAGCGTGGGATACGCAGTATTTT
TRBV19	.	TRBJ1-1	.	CASIMTGVNTEAFF	TGTGCCAGTATTATGACAGGAGTGAACACTGAAGCTTTCTTT
TRBV7-2	few	TRBJ1-4	.	CASSPDAGDEKLFF	TGTGCCAGCAGCCCCGACGCTGGGGATGAAAAACTGTTTTTT
TRBV28	many	TRBJ1-5	TRBD1	CASKTGGGQPQHF	TGTGCCAGTAAAACAGGGGGCGGTCAGCCCCAGCATTTT
TRBV19	.	TRBJ1-5	.	CASSPRQSFSNQPQHF	TGTGCCAGTAGTCCCCGACAGTCCTTTAGCAATCAGCCCCAGCATTTT
TRBV7-2	.	TRBJ2-3	.	CASSSRDGTDTQYF	TGTGCCAGCAGCTCGAGGGACGGCACAGATACGCAGTATTTT
TRBV2	.	TRBJ2-7	.	CASIKNYRELGYEQYF	TGTGCCAGCATTAAGAATTACAGGGAGCTAGGGTACGAGCAGTACTTC
TRBV29-1	.	TRBJ2-5	.	CSVEGWANQETQYF	TGCAGCGTTGAAGGTTGGGCTAACCAAGAGACCCAGTACTTC
TRBV6-2/TRBV6-3	few	TRBJ2-2	TRBD1	CASSYDRASNTGELFF	TGTGCCAGCAGTTATGACAGGGCCTCGAACACCGGGGAGCTGTTTTTT
TRBV19	.	TRBJ2-2	TRBD1	CASSVTGPKGNTGELFF	TGTGCCAGTAGTGTGACAGGGCCCAAGGGTAACACCGGGGAGCTGTTTTTT
TRBV28	few	TRBJ2-7	.	CASSTSGAGYEQYF	TGTGCCAGCAGTACTTCAGGGGCCGGCTACGAGCAGTACTTC
TRBV30	few	TRBJ1-5	TRBD1	CAWGDSGPQHF	TGTGCCTGGGGGGACAGTGGGCCCCAGCATTTT
TRBV28	many	TRBJ1-2	TRBD1	CASIRTGHSYGYTF	TGTGCCAGCATCCGGACAGGGCATAGCTATGGCTACACCTTC
TRBV27	.	TRBJ1-1	.	CASSSSGRRTNTEAFF	TGTGCCAGCAGCTCGTCGGGACGCAGGACGAACACTGAAGCTTTCTTT
TRBV4-1	.	TRBJ2-7	.	CASSQVGQTYEQYF	TGCGCCAGCAGCCAAGTTGGCCAGACCTACGAGCAGTACTTC
TRBV7-9	many	TRBJ2-1	TRBD2	CAGEGQKIYNEQFF	TGTGCCGGGGAGGGGCAGAAAATTTACAATGAGCAGTTCTTC